This T cell receptor beta chain was retrieved from a study of neoadjuvant anti-PD-1 for oral cavity cancer. Looking at the study overall: Patients without progression received a fourth nivolumab dose around day 43, then surgical resection on days 50-56.

This clone was counted only a few times. The germline V gene encodes CDR1 MGHDK and CDR2 SYGVNS. Between the trimmed V and J ends, which lost 2 bases and 0 bases, there was a span of 9 bases. The CDR3 totals 15 residues. Time point meaning: after neoadjuvant nivolumab, at surgical resection. TCRdb keeps only in-frame clones here, not all; method: immunoSEQ multiplex PCR. The sample has tens of thousands of clones, 30% to 40% seen once. The J gene is TRBJ2-3, the V gene TRBV25-1; D remains ambiguous. This clonotype was sampled from a person aged 40 to 85 with oral cavity squamous cell carcinoma. The sequencing here drew on tumor tissue, taken after nivolumab (anti-PD-1) treatment. Here the CDR3 DNA reads TGTGCCAGCAGTGAAGGAAGGCCTAGCACAGATACGCAGTATTTT. Protein: CASSEGRPSTDTQYF.